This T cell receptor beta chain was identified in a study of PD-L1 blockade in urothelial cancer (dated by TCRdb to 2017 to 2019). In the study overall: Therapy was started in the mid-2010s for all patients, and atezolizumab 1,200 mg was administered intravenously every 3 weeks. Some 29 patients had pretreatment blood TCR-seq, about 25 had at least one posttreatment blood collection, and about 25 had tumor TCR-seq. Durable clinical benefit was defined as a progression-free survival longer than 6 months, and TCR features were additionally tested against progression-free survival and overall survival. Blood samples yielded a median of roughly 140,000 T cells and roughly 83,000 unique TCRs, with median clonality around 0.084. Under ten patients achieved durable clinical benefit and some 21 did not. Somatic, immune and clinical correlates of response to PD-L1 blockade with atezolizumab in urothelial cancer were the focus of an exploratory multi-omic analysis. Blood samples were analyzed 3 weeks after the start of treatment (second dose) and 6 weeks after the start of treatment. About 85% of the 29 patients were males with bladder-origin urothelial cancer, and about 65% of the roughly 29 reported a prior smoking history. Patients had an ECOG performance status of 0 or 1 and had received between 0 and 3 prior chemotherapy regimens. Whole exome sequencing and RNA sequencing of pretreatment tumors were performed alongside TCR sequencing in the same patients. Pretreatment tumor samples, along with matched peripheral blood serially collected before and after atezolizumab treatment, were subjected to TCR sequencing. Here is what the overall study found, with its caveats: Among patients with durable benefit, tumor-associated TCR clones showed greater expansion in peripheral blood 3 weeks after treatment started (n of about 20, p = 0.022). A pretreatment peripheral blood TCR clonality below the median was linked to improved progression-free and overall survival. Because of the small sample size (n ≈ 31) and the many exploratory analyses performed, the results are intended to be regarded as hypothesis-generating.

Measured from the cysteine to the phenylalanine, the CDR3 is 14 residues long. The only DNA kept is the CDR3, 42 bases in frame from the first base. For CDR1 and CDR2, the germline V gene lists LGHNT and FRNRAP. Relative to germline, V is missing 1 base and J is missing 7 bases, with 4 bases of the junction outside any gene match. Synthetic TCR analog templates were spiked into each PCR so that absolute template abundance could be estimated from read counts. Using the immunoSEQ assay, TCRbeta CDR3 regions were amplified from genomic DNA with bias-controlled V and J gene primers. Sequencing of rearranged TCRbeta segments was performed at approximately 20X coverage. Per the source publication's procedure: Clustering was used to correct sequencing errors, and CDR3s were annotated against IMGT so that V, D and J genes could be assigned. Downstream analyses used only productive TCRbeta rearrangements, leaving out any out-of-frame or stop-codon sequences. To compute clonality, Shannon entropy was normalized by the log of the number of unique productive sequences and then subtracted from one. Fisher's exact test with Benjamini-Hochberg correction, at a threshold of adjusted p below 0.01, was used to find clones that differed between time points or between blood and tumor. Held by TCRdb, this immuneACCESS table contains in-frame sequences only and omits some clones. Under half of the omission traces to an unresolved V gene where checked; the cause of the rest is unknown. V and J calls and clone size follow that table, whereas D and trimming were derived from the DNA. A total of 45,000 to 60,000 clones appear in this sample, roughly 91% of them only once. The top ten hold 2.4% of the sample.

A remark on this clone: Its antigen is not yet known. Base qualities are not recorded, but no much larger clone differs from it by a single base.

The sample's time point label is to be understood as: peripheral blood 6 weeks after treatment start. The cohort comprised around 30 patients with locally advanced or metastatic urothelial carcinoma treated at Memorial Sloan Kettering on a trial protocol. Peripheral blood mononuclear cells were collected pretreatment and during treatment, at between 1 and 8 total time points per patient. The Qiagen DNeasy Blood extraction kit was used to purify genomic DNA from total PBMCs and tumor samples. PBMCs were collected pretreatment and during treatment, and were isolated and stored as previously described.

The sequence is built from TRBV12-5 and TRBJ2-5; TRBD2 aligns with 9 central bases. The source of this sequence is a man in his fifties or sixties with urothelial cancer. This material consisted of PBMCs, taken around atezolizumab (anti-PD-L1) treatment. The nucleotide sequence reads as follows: TGTGCTAGTGGTTTGGGGCTGCGGGAGGGGACCCAGTACTTC. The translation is CASGLGLREGTQYF.